This T cell receptor (beta chain) appears in the sequencing data of a study of post-analysis software for immune sequencing data. The overall study: Relapsing-remitting, secondary progressive and progressive-relapsing courses of multiple sclerosis were included. Study-level points and caveats: When patients were compared with controls, 4 or 5 TRBV segments were more frequent, TRBV5-6, TRBV5-1 and TRBV20-1 among them. Significantly lower normalized Chao1 diversity was found in patients with multiple sclerosis relative to controls.

The CDR3 has 16 residues. V was trimmed by 2 bases and J by 0 bases, leaving 8 bases between them. Germline V gives CDR1 LGHDT, CDR2 YNNKEL (reference sequence). Included in the TCR beta cDNA libraries were unique molecular identifiers. MiXCR, run by TCRdb on the PCR reads, gives a single entry per CDR3 protein. The table has 650,000 to 850,000 distinct CDR3 sequences, approximately 53% seen once. A word on this clonotype: As yet, its antigen is unknown.

Sequences were obtained from blood. The clonotype was recovered from a girl aged 10-17 years with multiple sclerosis. The chain recombines TRBV3-1 with TRBJ2-6; D is undetermined. CDR3: CASSQSVLSGANVLTF. Written as DNA, the CDR3 is TGTGCCAGCAGCCAATCTGTTCTCTCTGGGGCCAACGTCCTGACTTTC.